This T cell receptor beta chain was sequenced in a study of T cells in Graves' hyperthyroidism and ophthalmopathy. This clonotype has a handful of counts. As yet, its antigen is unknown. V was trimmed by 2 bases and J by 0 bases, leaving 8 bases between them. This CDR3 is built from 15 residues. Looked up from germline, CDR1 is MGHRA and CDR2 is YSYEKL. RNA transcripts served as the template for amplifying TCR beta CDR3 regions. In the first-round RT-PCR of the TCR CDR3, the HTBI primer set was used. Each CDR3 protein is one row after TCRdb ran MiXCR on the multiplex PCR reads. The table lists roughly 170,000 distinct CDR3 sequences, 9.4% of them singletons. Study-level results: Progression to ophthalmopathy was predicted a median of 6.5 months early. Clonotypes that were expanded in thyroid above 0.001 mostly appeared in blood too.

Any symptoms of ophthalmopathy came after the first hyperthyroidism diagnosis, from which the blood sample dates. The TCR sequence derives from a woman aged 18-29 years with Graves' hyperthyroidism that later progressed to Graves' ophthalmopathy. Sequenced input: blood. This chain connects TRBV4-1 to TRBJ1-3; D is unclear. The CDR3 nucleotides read TGCGCCAGCAGCCAATTTGTTCGCTCTGGAAACACCATATATTTT. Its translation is CASSQFVRSGNTIYF.